The 19 T cell receptor beta chains below come from one sample, sequenced in a study of blood T cell repertoires in COVID-19. Here immunoSEQ multiplex PCR was the method, and the copy in TCRdb shows in-frame clones only, minus some. Of some 150,000 clones in the sample, 80% to 90% were seen once. The sequenced material came from PBMCs or T cells enriched from blood (not recorded which). The receptors shown here come from a middle-aged man who had recovered from COVID-19.

V usage is TRBV28 and J usage is TRBJ1-2; maybe TRBD1 (5 bases). This CDR3 has 13 amino acids. Germline loops: CDR1 MDHEN, CDR2 SYDVKM. V was cut by 0 bases and J by 6 bases, with 8 bases left in between. CDR3 sequence (DNA): TGTGCCAGCAGTTTATGGGCAGGGAATGGCTACACCTTC. Translation gives CASSLWAGNGYTF.

V is TRBV19 and J is TRBJ1-4, with 8 bases that match TRBD1. V dropped 7 bases and J dropped 7; count of bases not matched to a gene: 5. Germline V lookup: CDR1 LNHDA, CDR2 SQIVND (reference sequence). The CDR3 covers 13 residues. CDR3 sequence: CASKPGGVEKLFF. The CDR3 DNA follows: TGTGCCAGTAAACCAGGGGGCGTTGAAAAACTGTTTTTT. Together with reference TRBV19 and TRBJ1-4, the CDR3 gives the full variable domain: DGGITQSPKYLFRKEGQNVTLSCEQNLNHDAMYWYRQDPGQGLRLIYYSQIVNDFQKGDIAEGYSVSREKKESFPLTVTSAQKNPTAFYLCASKPGGVEKLFFGSGTQLSVL.

The chain links TRBV7-3 to TRBJ1-1, with D unresolved. The CDR3 contains 13 residues. V was clipped by 2 bases and J by 1 base, with 5 bases between them. The germline CDR1 and CDR2 sequences are SGHTA and FQGTGA. This chain's CDR3 is CASSLDTNTEAFF. CDR3 DNA sequence: TGTGCCAGCAGCTTAGACACGAACACTGAAGCTTTCTTT.

The chain joins TRBV2 to TRBJ2-3, with 9 bases aligning to TRBD2. Per the germline V gene, CDR1 is SNHLY and CDR2 is FYNNEI. V was clipped by 2 bases and J by 2 bases; unmatched bases: 5. The CDR3 contains 16 residues. CDR3 sequence: CASSERLAGTTDTQYF. In nucleotides, the CDR3 is TGTGCCAGCAGTGAAAGGCTAGCGGGGACCACAGATACGCAGTATTTT. The full variable domain, in which reference TRBV2 and TRBJ2-3 provide the parts outside the CDR3, is EPEVTQTPSHQVTQMGQEVILRCVPISNHLYFYWYRQILGQKVEFLVSFYNNEISEKSEIFDDQFSVERPDGSNFTLKIRSTKLEDSAMYFCASSERLAGTTDTQYFGPGTRLTVL.

The V and J genes are TRBV19 and TRBJ2-2; D remains ambiguous. Trimming shortened V by 3 bases and J by 0 bases, and 8 bases separated the two germline ends. CDR3 size: 15 residues. Germline V gene data show CDR1 as LNHDA and CDR2 as SQIVND (reference sequence). The CDR3 sequence: CASSIFAANTGELFF. CDR3 nucleotides: TGTGCCAGTAGTATCTTTGCGGCGAACACCGGGGAGCTGTTTTTT. Full variable domain (outside the CDR3, taken from reference TRBV19 and TRBJ2-2): DGGITQSPKYLFRKEGQNVTLSCEQNLNHDAMYWYRQDPGQGLRLIYYSQIVNDFQKGDIAEGYSVSREKKESFPLTVTSAQKNPTAFYLCASSIFAANTGELFFGEGSRLTVL.

V gene TRBV10-2 combines with J gene TRBJ2-2, with D tentatively TRBD1 (6 bases). V shed 6 bases and J shed 2 bases, with 13 bases lying between them. Per the germline V gene, CDR1 is WSHSY and CDR2 is SAAADI. CDR3 size: 15 residues. CDR3 residues: CASRETGSNTGELFF. In DNA, the CDR3 is TGCGCCAGCAGAGAAACAGGGAGCAACACCGGGGAGCTGTTTTTT.

This chain connects TRBV7-9 to TRBJ1-5; D not resolved. The CDR3 has 18 residues. Germline values: CDR1 SEHNR, CDR2 FQNEAQ (reference sequence). Between the trimmed V and J ends, which lost 3 bases and 4 bases, there was a span of 22 bases. DNA for the CDR3: TGTGCCAGCAGCTTCTCTTTAAAGGGTAGGAGGGAGAATCAGCCCCAGCATTTT. The encoded protein is CASSFSLKGRRENQPQHF.

The rearrangement joins TRBV9 to TRBJ1-2, with 8 bases identical to TRBD1. Germline lookup yields CDR1 SGDLS and CDR2 YYNGEE. V lost 3 bases to trimming and J lost 2 bases; unmatched junction nucleotides: 3. CDR3 length: 14 residues. This CDR3 reads CASSGRTGNYGYTF. In nucleotides, the CDR3 is TGTGCCAGCAGCGGGCGGACAGGGAACTATGGCTACACCTTC.

This clone was recorded once. The chain has TRBV11-3 and TRBJ2-7, with TRBD1 matching 7 bases. The trim removed 5 bases at V and 3 bases at J, leaving 13 bases unmatched. Per the germline V gene, CDR1 is SGHNT and CDR2 is YENEEA. This CDR3 is 16 amino acids long. This chain's CDR3 is CASSKTGTVDDYEQYF. The CDR3 nucleotides read TGTGCCAGCAGCAAAACCGGGACAGTCGACGACTACGAGCAGTACTTC. Drawing the rest from reference TRBV11-3 and TRBJ2-7, the complete variable domain is EAGVVQSPRYKIIEKKQPVAFWCNPISGHNTLYWYLQNLGQGPELLIRYENEEAVDDSQLPKDRFSAERLKGVDSTLKIQPAELGDSAVYLCASSKTGTVDDYEQYFGPGTRLTVT.

The V and J genes are TRBV30 and TRBJ2-4, with D perhaps matching TRBD1 (6 bases). CDR3 length: 11 residues. The germline CDR1 and CDR2 sequences are GTSNPN and SVGIG (reference sequence). Trimming left V 5 bases short and J 7 bases short, with 9 bases between. Here the CDR3 reads CAWGQLNIQYF. CDR3 sequence (DNA): TGTGCCTGGGGACAGTTGAACATTCAGTACTTC.

The chain combines TRBV4-1 with TRBJ1-2; D is ambiguous. The germline V and J ends were trimmed by 4 bases and 2 bases, with 11 bases remaining between them. Germline V gives CDR1 MGHRA, CDR2 YSYEKL. This CDR3 has 14 amino acids. CDR3 coding DNA: TGCGCCAGCAGCCGACTAGGTGCGAACTATGGCTACACCTTC. Its translation: CASSRLGANYGYTF.

The genes are TRBV7-2 and TRBJ1-2; no reliable D call. Per the germline V gene, CDR1 is SGHTA and CDR2 is FQGNSA. Trimming stripped 1 base from V and 2 bases from J, with 8 bases between. This CDR3 spans 14 amino acids. In DNA form, the CDR3 reads TGTGCCAGCAGCTTAGGTCCGGGGAACTATGGCTACACCTTC. Its protein is CASSLGPGNYGYTF.

This chain uses TRBV15 with TRBJ1-1, with 10 bases matching TRBD1. The ends lost 8 bases at V and 4 bases at J; junction bases unmatched: 7. Looked up from germline, CDR1 is LNHNV and CDR2 is YYDKDF (reference sequence). The CDR3 is made up of 14 amino acids. CDR3 DNA: TGTGCCACCGGAGACAGGGGGCGTCGCACTGAAGCTTTCTTT. The encoded protein is CATGDRGRRTEAFF. The entire variable domain, with the rest obtained from reference TRBV15 and TRBJ1-1, is as follows: DAMVIQNPRYQVTQFGKPVTLSCSQTLNHNVMYWYQQKSSQAPKLLFHYYDKDFNNEADTPDNFQSRRPNTSFCFLDIRSPGLGDTAMYLCATGDRGRRTEAFFGQGTRLTVV.

This clone was detected once. The chain links TRBV5-1 to TRBJ2-7; 9 nucleotides agree with TRBD2. The CDR3 spans 15 residues. The J segment lost 7 bases and the V segment lost 0 bases, leaving 8 bases of the junction unmatched. Germline V gives CDR1 SGHRS, CDR2 YFSETQ. CDR3 residues: CASSLVAGGPREQYF. CDR3 bases: TGCGCCAGCAGCTTGGTTGCGGGGGGGCCCCGGGAGCAGTACTTC.

The chain links TRBV18 to TRBJ2-7; 9 bases fit TRBD1. Trimming at V came to 3 bases and at J to 2 bases, leaving 8 bases not matched to a gene. Germline CDR1 KGHSH, CDR2 LQKENI. The CDR3 runs to 16 residues. The chain's CDR3 is CASSPLGQGRTYEQYF. In DNA, the CDR3 is TGTGCCAGCTCACCTCTCGGACAGGGGCGAACCTACGAGCAGTACTTC.

CDR3 region: CAISESQEWDEQYF. DNA of the CDR3: TGTGCCATCAGTGAGTCACAGGAGTGGGACGAGCAGTACTTC. V and J are TRBV10-3 and TRBJ2-7; weak D call: TRBD1 (5 bases). Trimming stripped 0 bases from V and 5 bases from J, with 11 bases between. Germline assignment: CDR1 ENHRY and CDR2 SYGVKD. This CDR3 contains 14 residues.

The V gene is TRBV3-1 (or the pseudogene TRBV3-2), the J gene TRBJ2-3; 12 nucleotides line up with TRBD2. V was pared by 6 bases and J by 1 base, with 5 bases of the junction left unmatched. The CDR3 runs to 16 residues. The germline V gene encodes CDR1 LGHDT and CDR2 YNNKEL (reference sequence). The CDR3 here is CASRPRTSGGTDTQYF. As DNA, the CDR3 is TGTGCCAGCAGACCGCGGACTAGCGGGGGCACAGATACGCAGTATTTT.

The J gene is TRBJ2-1, the V gene TRBV20-1; no firm D call. Germline CDR1 reads DFQATT; CDR2 reads SNEGSKA (reference sequence). Between the trimmed V and J ends, which lost 3 bases and 9 bases, there was a span of 12 bases. The CDR3 covers 12 residues. The DNA of the CDR3 is TGCAGTGCTAGTGAACGGTTTAGTGAGCAGTTCTTC. Translated: CSASERFSEQFF.

The rearrangement uses TRBV5-4 and TRBJ2-7; D possibly corresponds to TRBD2 (6 bases). The CDR3 runs 17 residues. The germline V and J ends were trimmed by 0 bases and 0 bases, with 16 bases remaining between them. In germline, CDR1 is SGHNT, CDR2 YYREEE (reference sequence). CDR3 in DNA: TGTGCCAGCAGCTTGGGTCGCGGCGGGACGAGCTCCTACGAGCAGTACTTC. It specifies CASSLGRGGTSSYEQYF.